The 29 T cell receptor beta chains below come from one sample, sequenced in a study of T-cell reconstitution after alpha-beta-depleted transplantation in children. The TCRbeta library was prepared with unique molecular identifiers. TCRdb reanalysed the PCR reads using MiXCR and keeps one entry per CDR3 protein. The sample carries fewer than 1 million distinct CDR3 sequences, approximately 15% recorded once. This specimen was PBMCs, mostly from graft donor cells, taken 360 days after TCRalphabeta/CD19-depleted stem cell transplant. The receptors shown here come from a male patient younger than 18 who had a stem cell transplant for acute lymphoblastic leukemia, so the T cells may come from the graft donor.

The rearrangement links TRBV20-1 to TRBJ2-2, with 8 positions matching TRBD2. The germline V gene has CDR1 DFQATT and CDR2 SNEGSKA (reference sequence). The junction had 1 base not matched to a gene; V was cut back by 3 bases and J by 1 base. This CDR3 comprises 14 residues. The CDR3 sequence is CSARGTRNTGELFF. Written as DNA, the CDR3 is TGCAGTGCTAGGGGGACTAGGAACACCGGGGAGCTGTTTTTT.

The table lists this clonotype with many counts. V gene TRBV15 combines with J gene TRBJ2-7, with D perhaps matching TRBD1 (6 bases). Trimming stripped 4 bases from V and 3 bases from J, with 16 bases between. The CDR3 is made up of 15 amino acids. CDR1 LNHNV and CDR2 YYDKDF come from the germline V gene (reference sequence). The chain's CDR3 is CATSTSRGPHYEQYF. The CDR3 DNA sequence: TGTGCCACCAGCACCTCCAGGGGTCCCCACTACGAGCAGTACTTC.

In DNA form, the CDR3 reads TGTGCCAGCAGCTTAGGGACTAGCGGGACGCAAGAGCAGTACTTC. It is translated as CASSLGTSGTQEQYF. The chain couples TRBV7-9 to TRBJ2-7, with 12 bases that match TRBD2. The V gene end was trimmed by 1 base and the J gene end by 7 bases; junction bases not matched to a gene: 5. Germline-derived CDR1 and CDR2 are SEHNR and FQNEAQ (reference sequence). The CDR3 loop spans 15 amino acids.

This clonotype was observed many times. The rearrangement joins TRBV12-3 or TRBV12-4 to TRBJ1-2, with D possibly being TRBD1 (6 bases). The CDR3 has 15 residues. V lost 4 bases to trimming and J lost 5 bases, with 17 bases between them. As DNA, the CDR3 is TGTGCCAGCAGTTGGCCGGGGGCAAGAGGTTATGGCTACACCTTC. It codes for CASSWPGARGYGYTF.

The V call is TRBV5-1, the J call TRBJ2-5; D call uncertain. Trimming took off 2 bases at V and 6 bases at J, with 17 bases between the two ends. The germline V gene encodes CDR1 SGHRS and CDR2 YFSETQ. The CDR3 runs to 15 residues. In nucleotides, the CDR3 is TGCGCCAGCAGCTTTATGGAACCGCCTCAGAAGACCCAGTACTTC. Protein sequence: CASSFMEPPQKTQYF.

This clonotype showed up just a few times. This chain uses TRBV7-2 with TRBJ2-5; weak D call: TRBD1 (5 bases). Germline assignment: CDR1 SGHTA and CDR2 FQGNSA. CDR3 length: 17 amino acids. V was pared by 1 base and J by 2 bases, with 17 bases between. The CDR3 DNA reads TGTGCCAGCAGCTTAGGTGGATGGGCAGGGCGGCAAGAGACCCAGTACTTC. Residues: CASSLGGWAGRQETQYF.

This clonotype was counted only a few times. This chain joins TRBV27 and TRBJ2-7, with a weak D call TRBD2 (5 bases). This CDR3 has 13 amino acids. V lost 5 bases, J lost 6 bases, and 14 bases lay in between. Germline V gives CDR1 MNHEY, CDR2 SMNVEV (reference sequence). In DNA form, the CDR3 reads TGTGCCAGCAGTCTAATACTAGGAGGCGAGCAGTACTTC. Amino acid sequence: CASSLILGGEQYF.

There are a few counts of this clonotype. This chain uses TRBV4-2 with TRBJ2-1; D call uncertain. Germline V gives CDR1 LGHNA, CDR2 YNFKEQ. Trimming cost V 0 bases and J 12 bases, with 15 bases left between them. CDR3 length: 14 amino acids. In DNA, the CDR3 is TGTGCCAGCAGCCAAGATCTTAAGGGCCACCCGCAGTTCTTC. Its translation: CASSQDLKGHPQFF.

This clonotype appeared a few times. As DNA, the CDR3 is TGCGCCAGCAGCTTGACTCACAGACCCTACTCCTACAATGAGCAGTTCTTC. Amino acids: CASSLTHRPYSYNEQFF. V gene TRBV5-1 combines with J gene TRBJ2-1; D not resolved. V lost 1 base, J lost 0 bases, and 14 bases lay in between. Germline assignment: CDR1 SGHRS and CDR2 YFSETQ. The CDR3 totals 17 residues.

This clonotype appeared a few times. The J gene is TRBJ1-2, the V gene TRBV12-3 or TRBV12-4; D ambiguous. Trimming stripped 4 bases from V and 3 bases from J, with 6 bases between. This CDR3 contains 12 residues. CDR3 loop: CASSSVYYGYTF. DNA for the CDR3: TGTGCCAGCAGTTCCGTGTACTATGGCTACACCTTC.

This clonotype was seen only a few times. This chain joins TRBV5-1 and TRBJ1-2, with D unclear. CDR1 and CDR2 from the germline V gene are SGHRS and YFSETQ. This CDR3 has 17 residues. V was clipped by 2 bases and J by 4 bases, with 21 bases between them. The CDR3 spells CASSFHISGKRVYGYTF. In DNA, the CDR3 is TGCGCCAGCAGCTTTCATATTTCGGGGAAGAGAGTCTATGGCTACACCTTC.

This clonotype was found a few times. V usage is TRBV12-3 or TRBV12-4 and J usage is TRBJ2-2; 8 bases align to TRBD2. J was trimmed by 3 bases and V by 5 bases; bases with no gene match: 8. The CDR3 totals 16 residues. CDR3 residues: CASSPRRAGDTGELFF. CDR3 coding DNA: TGTGCCAGCAGTCCCCGGAGAGCGGGAGACACCGGGGAGCTGTTTTTT.

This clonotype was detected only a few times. The CDR3 DNA reads as TGTGCCAGCACCCAAGGGGCTGCGAGCTCCTACGAGCAGTACTTC. Encoded protein: CASTQGAASSYEQYF. This chain connects TRBV7-2 to TRBJ2-7, with D tentatively TRBD1 (5 bases). Trimming removed 7 bases from V and 0 bases from J, with 16 bases in between. The CDR3 extends over 15 amino acids. Germline assignment: CDR1 SGHTA and CDR2 FQGNSA.

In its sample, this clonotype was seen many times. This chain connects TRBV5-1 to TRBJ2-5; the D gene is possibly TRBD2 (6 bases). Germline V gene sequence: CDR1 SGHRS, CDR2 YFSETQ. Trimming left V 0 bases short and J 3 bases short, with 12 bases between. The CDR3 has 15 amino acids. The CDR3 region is CASSLVWTKEETQYF. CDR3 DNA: TGCGCCAGCAGCTTGGTATGGACTAAAGAAGAGACCCAGTACTTC.

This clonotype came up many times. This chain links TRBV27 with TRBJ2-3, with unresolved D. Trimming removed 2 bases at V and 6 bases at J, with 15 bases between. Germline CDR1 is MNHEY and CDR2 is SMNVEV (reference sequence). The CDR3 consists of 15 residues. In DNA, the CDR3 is TGTGCCAGCAGTTTAGGTCTGGGTGGTCTGGATACGCAGTATTTT. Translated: CASSLGLGGLDTQYF.

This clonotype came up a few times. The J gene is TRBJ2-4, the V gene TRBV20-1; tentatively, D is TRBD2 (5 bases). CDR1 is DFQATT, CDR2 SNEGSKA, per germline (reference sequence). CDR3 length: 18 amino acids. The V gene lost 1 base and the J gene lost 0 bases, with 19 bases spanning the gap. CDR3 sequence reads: CSARVPIAHKLAKNIQYF. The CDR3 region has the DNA TGCAGTGCTAGAGTACCTATAGCGCATAAATTAGCCAAAAACATTCAGTACTTC.

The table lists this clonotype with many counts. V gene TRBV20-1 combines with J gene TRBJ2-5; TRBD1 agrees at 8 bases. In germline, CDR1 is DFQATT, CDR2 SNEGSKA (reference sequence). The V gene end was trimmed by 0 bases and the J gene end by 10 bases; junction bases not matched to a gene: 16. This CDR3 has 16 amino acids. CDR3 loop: CSARDFLGQVQGDQYF. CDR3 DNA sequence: TGCAGTGCTAGAGACTTCCTGGGACAGGTTCAAGGTGACCAGTACTTC.

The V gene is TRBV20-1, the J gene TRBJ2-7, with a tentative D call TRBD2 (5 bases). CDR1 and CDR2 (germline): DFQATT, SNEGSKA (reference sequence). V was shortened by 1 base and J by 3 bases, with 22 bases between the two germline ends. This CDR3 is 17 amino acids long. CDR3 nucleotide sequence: TGCAGTGCTAGAGTTGCGAGGGCACAGCGACCCCTCTACGAGCAGTACTTC. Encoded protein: CSARVARAQRPLYEQYF.

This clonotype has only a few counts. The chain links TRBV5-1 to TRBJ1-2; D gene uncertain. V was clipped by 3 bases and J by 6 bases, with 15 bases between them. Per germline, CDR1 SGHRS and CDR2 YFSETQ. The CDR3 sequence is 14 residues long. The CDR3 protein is CASSSSGGRHGYTF. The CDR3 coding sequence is TGCGCCAGCAGCTCCTCAGGAGGGAGGCATGGCTACACCTTC.

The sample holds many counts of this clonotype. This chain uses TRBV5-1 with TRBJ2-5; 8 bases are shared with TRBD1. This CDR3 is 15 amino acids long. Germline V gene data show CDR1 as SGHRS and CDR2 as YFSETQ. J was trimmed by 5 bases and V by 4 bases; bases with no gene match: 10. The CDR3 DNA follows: TGCGCCAGCAGCACTCGGACAGGGTTTACGGAGACCCAGTACTTC. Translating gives CASSTRTGFTETQYF.

This CDR3 reads CAISDRSGGSSTDTQYF. In DNA, the CDR3 is TGTGCCATCAGTGATCGTAGCGGGGGGTCTAGCACAGATACGCAGTATTTT. This chain links TRBV10-3 with TRBJ2-3, with 10 bases fitting TRBD2. With V trimmed by 3 bases and J by 0 bases, 6 bases remained unmatched. The CDR3 runs 17 residues. Germline V gene data show CDR1 as ENHRY and CDR2 as SYGVKD.

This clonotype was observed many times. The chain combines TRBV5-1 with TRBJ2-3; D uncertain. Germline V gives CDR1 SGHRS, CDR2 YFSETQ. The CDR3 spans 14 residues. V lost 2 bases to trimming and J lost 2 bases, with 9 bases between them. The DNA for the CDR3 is TGCGCCAGCAGCTTAGGCAGTAACACAGATACGCAGTATTTT. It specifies CASSLGSNTDTQYF.

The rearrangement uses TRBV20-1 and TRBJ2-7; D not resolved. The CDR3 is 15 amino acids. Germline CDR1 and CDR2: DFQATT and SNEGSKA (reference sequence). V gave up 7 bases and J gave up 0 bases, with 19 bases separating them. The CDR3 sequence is CSVRVLRVGSYEQYF. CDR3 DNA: TGCAGTGTCAGAGTCCTCCGAGTAGGCTCCTACGAGCAGTACTTC.

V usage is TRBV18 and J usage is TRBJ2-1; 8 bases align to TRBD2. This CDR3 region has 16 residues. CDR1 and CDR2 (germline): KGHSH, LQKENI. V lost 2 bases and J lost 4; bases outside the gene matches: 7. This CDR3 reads CASSPGSIAGYNEQFF. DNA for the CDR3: TGTGCCAGCTCACCAGGGAGCATAGCGGGGTACAATGAGCAGTTCTTC.

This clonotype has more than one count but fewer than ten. In nucleotides, the CDR3 is TGTGCCAGCAGCGTAGACGGGGCTAGCGGGAGCCCCGAGCAGTACTTC. This gives the protein CASSVDGASGSPEQYF. The chain recombines TRBV9 with TRBJ2-7; 10 positions agree with TRBD2. CDR3 size: 16 residues. Germline trimming cut 0 bases from V and 6 bases from J; bases unmatched to any gene: 9. CDR1 and CDR2 (germline): SGDLS, YYNGEE.

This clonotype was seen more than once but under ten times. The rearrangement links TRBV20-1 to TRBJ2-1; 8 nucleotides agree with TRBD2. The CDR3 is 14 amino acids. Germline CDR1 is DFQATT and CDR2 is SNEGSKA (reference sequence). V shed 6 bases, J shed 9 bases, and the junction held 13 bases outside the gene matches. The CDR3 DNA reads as TGCAGTGCACAGGGACTAGTTGGTGGGGGTGAGCAGTTCTTC. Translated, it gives CSAQGLVGGGEQFF.

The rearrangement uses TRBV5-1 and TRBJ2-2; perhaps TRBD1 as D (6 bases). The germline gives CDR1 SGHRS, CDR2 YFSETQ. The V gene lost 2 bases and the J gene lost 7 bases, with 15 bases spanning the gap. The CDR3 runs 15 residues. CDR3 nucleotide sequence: TGCGCCAGCAGCTTACAGGGTATGACAGGCGGGGAGCTGTTTTTT. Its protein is CASSLQGMTGGELFF.

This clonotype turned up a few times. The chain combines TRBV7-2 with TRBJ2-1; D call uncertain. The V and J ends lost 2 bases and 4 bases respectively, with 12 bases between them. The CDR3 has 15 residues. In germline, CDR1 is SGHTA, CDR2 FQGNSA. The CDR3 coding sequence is TGTGCCAGCAGCTTAATGGCGGTCTTATACAATGAGCAGTTCTTC. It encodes CASSLMAVLYNEQFF.

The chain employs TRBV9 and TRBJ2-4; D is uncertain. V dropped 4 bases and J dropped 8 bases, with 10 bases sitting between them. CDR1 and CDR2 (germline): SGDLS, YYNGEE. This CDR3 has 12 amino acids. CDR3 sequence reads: CASSPQADIQYF. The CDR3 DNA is TGTGCCAGCAGCCCCCAGGCAGACATTCAGTACTTC.